This note documents a single T cell receptor beta chain sequence. Its antigen is unidentified. Generated by immunoSEQ multiplex PCR, the TCRdb table keeps only in-frame clones and is missing some. The sample has roughly 100,000 clones; over 80% are singletons. The entry originates in a study of T cell responses to AZD1222 COVID-19 vaccine. Study-level background: Doses given second, at about 4 or about 12 weeks, were pooled. Whole-study findings and limits: Spike-spanning, vaccine-associated CD4 TCRs were dominant at 160-218 and 743-854. The reported proportion of spike-specific TCRs targeting unmutated variant regions was nearly half.

The V gene lost 5 bases and the J gene lost 7 bases, with 8 bases spanning the gap. Germline CDR1 and CDR2: MNHEY and SVGAGI. The CDR3 totals 11 residues. The J gene is TRBJ2-5, the V gene TRBV6-5; D is unresolved. Source: peripheral blood, taken on day 0 of AZD1222 vaccination. This TCR came from an adult in good health. CDR3 protein: CASSRGLTQYF. CDR3 nucleotides: TGTGCCAGCAGTCGAGGCTTGACCCAGTACTTC.